The entry that follows covers one T cell receptor (beta chain) sequence. This CDR3 has 14 amino acids. CDR1 is SGHAT and CDR2 is FQNNGV in the germline V gene. This specimen comes from a study of T cells expressing NK-cell markers. UMIs accompanied the 5'RACE template switching by which TCR beta cDNA was made. TCRdb re-called the 5' RACE reads and gives one entry per CDR3 protein, without DNA. The table counts 400 to 500 distinct CDR3 sequences; approximately 92% lies in the top ten. The receptor was isolated from a man between 18 and 69 years old in good health. The sequencing sample was made of blood T cells: a sorted CD56 or NKG2C T cell subset, CD4+ or CD8+ T cells, or bulk PBMC T cells (not recorded which). This sequence joins TRBV11-2 and TRBJ2-7. The CDR3 is CASSLYGFSYEQYF.